One and the same sample provided the 20 T cell receptor beta chains below, sequenced in a study of blood T cell repertoires in COVID-19. Data came from immunoSEQ multiplex PCR; TCRdb stores just in-frame clones and leaves some out. Among around 300,000 clones listed, 70% to 90% were seen once. The sample consisted of peripheral blood. The receptors here all came from a woman in her sixties or seventies with acute or convalescent COVID-19.

The rearrangement uses TRBV6-5 and TRBJ1-4, with 8 positions matching TRBD1. The germline CDR1 and CDR2 sequences are MNHEY and SVGAGI. CDR3 length equals 13 residues. Trimming at V came to 6 bases and at J to 7 bases, leaving 4 bases not matched to a gene. CDR3 region: CASRDRGGEKLFF. The CDR3 DNA reads as TGTGCCAGCAGAGACAGGGGCGGTGAAAAACTGTTTTTT.

The V gene is TRBV7-8, the J gene TRBJ2-2; TRBD1 might be the D (6 bases). CDR1 and CDR2 from the germline V gene are SGHVS and FQNEAQ. Trimming took off 5 bases at V and 7 bases at J, with 14 bases between the two ends. The CDR3 totals 14 residues. CDR3 in amino acids: CASSAQGGHGELFF. CDR3 DNA sequence: TGTGCCAGCAGCGCCCAAGGGGGTCACGGGGAGCTGTTTTTT.

The chain couples TRBV11-2 to TRBJ1-2; D is possibly TRBD1 (5 bases). V was cut by 0 bases and J by 5 bases, with 13 bases left in between. The CDR3 totals 15 residues. CDR1 and CDR2 (germline): SGHAT, FQNNGV. This chain's CDR3 is CASSLDQGGSYGYTF. The CDR3 DNA is TGTGCCAGCAGCTTAGATCAGGGTGGGTCTTATGGCTACACCTTC.

This sequence joins TRBV30 and TRBJ1-2; 8 bases match TRBD1. Losses at the gene ends were 2 bases for V and 0 bases for J; bases not matched to a gene: 2. This CDR3 is 14 amino acids long. CDR1 and CDR2 (germline): GTSNPN, SVGIG (reference sequence). The CDR3 region has the DNA TGTGCCTGGAGTCCGGGACAGGCTAACTATGGCTACACCTTC. Its translation is CAWSPGQANYGYTF. Looking up the rest from reference TRBV30 and TRBJ1-2 gives the full variable domain: SQTIHQWPATLVQPVGSPLSLECTVEGTSNPNLYWYRQAAGRGLQLLFYSVGIGQISSEVPQNLSASRPQDRQFILSSKKLLLSDSGFYLCAWSPGQANYGYTFGSGTRLTVV.

The rearrangement links TRBV7-9 to TRBJ2-2; a weak D match, TRBD1 (6 bases). V was pared by 7 bases and J by 2 bases, with 23 bases between. Looked up from germline, CDR1 is SEHNR and CDR2 is FQNEAQ (reference sequence). CDR3 size: 18 residues. CDR3 bases: TGTGCCAGCACCCACCGATGGGGGCAGGCCGAAAACACCGGGGAGCTGTTTTTT. Translating it yields CASTHRWGQAENTGELFF.

CDR3 coding DNA: TGTGCCAGCAGTGTAACCGGGACATCGCTAGCTGGCTACACCTTC. It encodes CASSVTGTSLAGYTF. The gene calls are TRBV25-1 and TRBJ1-2; D perhaps matches TRBD1 (6 bases). This CDR3 is 15 amino acids long. Germline assignment: CDR1 MGHDK and CDR2 SYGVNS. Trimming removed 4 bases at V and 7 bases at J, with 19 bases between.

V is TRBV18 and J is TRBJ2-2, with TRBD2 as a possible D gene (5 bases). The CDR3 totals 13 residues. The germline V and J ends were trimmed by 3 bases and 7 bases, with 9 bases remaining between them. Germline CDR1 KGHSH, CDR2 LQKENI. CDR3 nucleotide sequence: TGTGCCAGCTCACCCGAGGGCGGCGGGGAGCTGTTTTTT. This codes for CASSPEGGGELFF.

The V gene is TRBV27, the J gene TRBJ1-2; TRBD1 agrees at 7 bases. Looked up from germline, CDR1 is MNHEY and CDR2 is SMNVEV (reference sequence). The CDR3 covers 14 residues. Trimming took 6 bases from V and 4 from J; bases not matched to a gene: 8. The DNA for the CDR3 is TGTGCCAGCAGACACAGGACAGGCTCCTATGGCTACACCTTC. Protein product: CASRHRTGSYGYTF.

The chain links TRBV27 to TRBJ1-1; weak D call: TRBD1 (6 bases). The CDR3 covers 14 residues. Trimming left V 4 bases short and J 11 bases short, with 20 bases between. Germline lookup yields CDR1 MNHEY and CDR2 SMNVEV (reference sequence). The CDR3 here is CASSSLLGPGAAFF. The CDR3 DNA is TGTGCCAGCAGTTCTCTCTTGGGGCCAGGGGCGGCTTTCTTT.

The rearrangement links TRBV5-1 to TRBJ1-4; D gene ambiguous. The CDR3 length is 14 residues. Germline V gene lookup returns CDR1 SGHRS and CDR2 YFSETQ. Between the trimmed V and J ends, which lost 7 bases and 0 bases, there was a span of 10 bases. CDR3 amino acids: CASSEGATNEKLFF. CDR3 DNA sequence: TGCGCCAGCTCCGAAGGAGCAACTAATGAAAAACTGTTTTTT. The entire variable domain, with the rest obtained from reference TRBV5-1 and TRBJ1-4, is as follows: KAGVTQTPRYLIKTRGQQVTLSCSPISGHRSVSWYQQTPGQGLQFLFEYFSETQRNKGNFPGRFSGRQFSNSRSEMNVSTLELGDSALYLCASSEGATNEKLFFGSGTQLSVL.

The rearrangement joins TRBV7-9 to TRBJ2-1; D perhaps matches TRBD2 (5 bases). The V end was cut by 1 base, the J end by 10 bases, with 5 bases between. The CDR3 has 11 amino acids. Germline lookup yields CDR1 SEHNR and CDR2 FQNEAQ (reference sequence). In DNA form, the CDR3 reads TGTGCCAGCAGCTTAGGGGAGGAGCAGTTCTTC. The encoded protein is CASSLGEEQFF.

V usage is TRBV10-3 and J usage is TRBJ2-3; 11 bases fit TRBD2. The CDR3 is made up of 16 amino acids. The V segment lost 2 bases and the J segment 4 bases; nucleotides outside the gene matches: 5. Germline assignment: CDR1 ENHRY and CDR2 SYGVKD. CDR3 sequence reads: CAISEPRTSGSDTQYF. CDR3 DNA: TGTGCCATCAGTGAGCCCCGGACTAGCGGGTCAGATACGCAGTATTTT.

Turning to this clone: The junction does not match germline at one end; this may be a read error. V usage is TRBV19 and J usage is TRBJ2-1, with D possibly being TRBD2 (6 bases). Germline V gives CDR1 LNHDA, CDR2 SQIVND (reference sequence). The CDR3 has 11 amino acids. CDR3 DNA: TGTGCCACTCGCCTGGATGGCGGGACGGTCTTC. Its translation: CATRLDGGTVF.

The table lists this clone with a count of one. The chain uses TRBV6-5 and TRBJ2-5; weak D call: TRBD2 (6 bases). The germline V gene has CDR1 MNHEY and CDR2 SVGAGI. The length of the CDR3 is 13 residues. Trimming removed 8 bases at V and 4 bases at J, with 14 bases between. CDR3 region: CASEEFGGETQYF. The CDR3 DNA sequence: TGTGCCAGCGAAGAGTTCGGGGGAGAGACCCAGTACTTC.

This chain joins TRBV6-5 and TRBJ1-5; 7 bases line up with TRBD1. Germline V CDR1 and CDR2: MNHEY, SVGAGI. Trimming took 11 bases from V and 3 from J; bases not matched to a gene: 10. The CDR3 has 14 amino acids. CDR3 sequence: CAASTGPNNQPQHF. The CDR3 nucleotides are TGTGCCGCGTCGACAGGGCCTAACAATCAGCCCCAGCATTTT.

The genes are TRBV5-1 and TRBJ1-6; no clear D gene. This CDR3 has 16 residues. Deletions cut 2 bases from V and 0 bases from J, with 9 bases between. Germline CDR1 is SGHRS and CDR2 is YFSETQ. CDR3 amino acids: CASSLTDSSYNSPLHF. The CDR3 region has the DNA TGCGCCAGCAGCTTAACCGATAGCTCCTATAATTCACCCCTCCACTTT.

The chain recombines TRBV28 with TRBJ1-6; a weak D match, TRBD1 (5 bases). Trimming pared 3 bases from V and 9 bases from J, leaving 15 bases between. The CDR3 loop spans 15 amino acids. Germline V gene sequence: CDR1 MDHEN, CDR2 SYDVKM. Here the CDR3 DNA reads TGTGCCAGCAGTTTCTCCGGCAGGGTGGGTTCACCCCTCCACTTT. This translates into CASSFSGRVGSPLHF. The whole variable domain, filled in from reference TRBV28 and TRBJ1-6, reads DVKVTQSSRYLVKRTGEKVFLECVQDMDHENMFWYRQDPGLGLRLIYFSYDVKMKEKGDIPEGYSVSREKKERFSLILESASTNQTSMYLCASSFSGRVGSPLHFGNGTRLTVT.

This chain connects TRBV30 to TRBJ1-4; D is unresolved. The ends were cut back, 3 bases at V and 8 bases at J, with 10 bases in the middle. This CDR3 is 12 amino acids long. Germline CDR1 GTSNPN, CDR2 SVGIG (reference sequence). The CDR3 spells CAWRGVGEKLFF. The CDR3 DNA reads as TGTGCCTGGAGGGGCGTCGGCGAAAAACTGTTTTTT.

The genes are TRBV6-1 and TRBJ1-2; 9 bases match TRBD1. V shed 2 bases, J shed 8 bases, and the junction held 6 bases outside the gene matches. The germline V gene encodes CDR1 MNHNS and CDR2 SASEGT. CDR3 length: 14 amino acids. DNA of the CDR3: TGTGCCAGCAGTGAAACTAGACAGGGGGGCGGCTACACCTTC. Protein product: CASSETRQGGGYTF.

As concerns this clone: This CDR3 is also generated by other DNA sequences in the sample. This chain connects TRBV2 to TRBJ1-1, with a tentative D call TRBD1 (5 bases). This CDR3 contains 13 residues. Germline assignment: CDR1 SNHLY and CDR2 FYNNEI. The ends were cut back, 6 bases at V and 1 base at J, with 9 bases in the middle. CDR3 loop: CASSLQGNTEAFF. CDR3 sequence (DNA): TGTGCCAGCAGCCTCCAGGGGAACACTGAAGCTTTCTTT. Variable domain in full (rest from reference TRBV2 and TRBJ1-1): EPEVTQTPSHQVTQMGQEVILRCVPISNHLYFYWYRQILGQKVEFLVSFYNNEISEKSEIFDDQFSVERPDGSNFTLKIRSTKLEDSAMYFCASSLQGNTEAFFGQGTRLTVV.